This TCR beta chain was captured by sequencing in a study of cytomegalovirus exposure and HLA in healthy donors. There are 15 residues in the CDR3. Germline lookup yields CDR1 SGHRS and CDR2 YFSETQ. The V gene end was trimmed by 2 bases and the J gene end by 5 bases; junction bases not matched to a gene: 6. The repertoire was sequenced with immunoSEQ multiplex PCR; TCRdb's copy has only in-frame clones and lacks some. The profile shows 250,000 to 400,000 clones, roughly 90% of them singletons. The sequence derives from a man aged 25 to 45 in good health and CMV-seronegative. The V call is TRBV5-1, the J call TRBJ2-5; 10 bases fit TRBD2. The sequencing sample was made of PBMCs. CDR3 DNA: TGCGCCAGCAGCTTAGCTAGCGGGGGCCGGGAGACCCAGTACTTC. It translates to CASSLASGGRETQYF.